This passage covers 23 T cell receptor beta chains from one sample sequenced in a study of long-term antiretroviral therapy in people with HIV. The run of the v3.0 immunoSEQ assay was at survey level. The repertoire was sequenced with immunoSEQ multiplex PCR; TCRdb's copy has only in-frame clones and lacks some. The table lists 25,000 to 30,000 clones, under 85% of them singletons, with roughly 10% in the top ten. The starting material was unsorted PBMCs, obtained 2.1 years after starting antiretroviral therapy. These receptors all come from a man younger than 45 with HIV.

This chain connects TRBV7-2 to TRBJ1-2; D is unresolved. Germline assignment: CDR1 SGHTA and CDR2 FQGNSA. V lost 6 bases to trimming and J lost 7 bases, with 9 bases between them. The CDR3 spans 11 residues. CDR3 loop: CASSPRIGYTF. The CDR3 region has the DNA TGTGCCAGCAGTCCGCGTATTGGCTACACCTTC.

This CDR3 reads CASSLGSGGRNEQFF. CDR3 sequence (DNA): TGTGCCAGCAGCTTGGGGAGCGGGGGGAGGAATGAGCAGTTCTTC. The chain is built from TRBV5-4 and TRBJ2-1; 9 positions match TRBD2. CDR1 and CDR2 (germline): SGHNT, YYREEE (reference sequence). The V and J ends lost 0 bases and 7 bases, in that order; junction bases with no gene match: 5. The CDR3 has 15 amino acids. The full variable domain, rest sourced from reference TRBV5-4 and TRBJ2-1, is ETGVTQSPTHLIKTRGQQVTLRCSSQSGHNTVSWYQQALGQGPQFIFQYYREEENGRGNFPPRFSGLQFPNYSSELNVNALELDDSALYLCASSLGSGGRNEQFFGPGTRLTVL.

The V gene is TRBV30, the J gene TRBJ2-5; no reliable D call. Germline values: CDR1 GTSNPN, CDR2 SVGIG (reference sequence). Deletions cut 4 bases from V and 4 bases from J, with 16 bases between. The CDR3 has 14 residues. CDR3 sequence (DNA): TGTGCCTGGACCCCCGGAAGCAGGAGAGAGACCCAGTACTTC. Translated, it gives CAWTPGSRRETQYF.

This chain links TRBV5-4 with TRBJ2-1; D unresolved. The V end lost 4 bases, the J end lost 5 bases, and 7 bases lay between the germline ends. The CDR3 length is 12 residues. The germline CDR1 and CDR2 sequences are SGHNT and YYREEE (reference sequence). This CDR3 is CASSRTNNEQFF. The DNA for the CDR3 is TGTGCCAGCAGCCGAACCAACAATGAGCAGTTCTTC.

The CDR3 coding sequence is TGTGCCAGCAGCCAAGATAGTGGGGGCCGGAGAGAGACCCAGTACTTC. Encoded protein: CASSQDSGGRRETQYF. The chain recombines TRBV14 with TRBJ2-5, with D perhaps TRBD1 (6 bases). In germline, CDR1 is SGHDN, CDR2 FVKESK. This CDR3 comprises 16 residues. Trimming stripped 0 bases from V and 4 bases from J, with 15 bases between.

This chain connects TRBV6-5 to TRBJ1-2, with D maybe TRBD1 (6 bases). This CDR3 comprises 15 residues. Trimming removed 4 bases from V and 0 bases from J, with 12 bases in between. The germline gives CDR1 MNHEY, CDR2 SVGAGI. CDR3 DNA: TGTGCCAGCAGTTTACAGGGAAGGACTAACTATGGCTACACCTTC. Encoded protein: CASSLQGRTNYGYTF.

The chain employs TRBV6-6 and TRBJ2-5; no clear D gene. The CDR3 runs 14 residues. The V gene's germline CDR1 is MNHNY and CDR2 SVGAGI (reference sequence). Trimming removed 6 bases from V and 5 bases from J, with 16 bases in between. In nucleotides, the CDR3 is TGTGCCAGCAGGAACAAGGCGGCAGCCGAGACCCAGTACTTC. This translates into CASRNKAAAETQYF.

The chain uses TRBV9 and TRBJ1-5; possibly TRBD1 for D (6 bases). Between the trimmed V and J ends, which lost 4 bases and 5 bases, there was a span of 13 bases. This CDR3 is built from 14 residues. Germline V gene sequence: CDR1 SGDLS, CDR2 YYNGEE. The CDR3 DNA reads TGTGCCAGCAGCCCCGGGGGGGGCGATCAGCCCCAGCATTTT. It translates to CASSPGGGDQPQHF.

J is TRBJ1-1 and V is TRBV15, with a tentative D call TRBD1 (5 bases). Trimming removed 1 base from V and 8 bases from J, with 8 bases in between. Germline CDR1 and CDR2: LNHNV and YYDKDF (reference sequence). The CDR3 length is 12 residues. The DNA of the CDR3 is TGTGCCACCAGCAGAGTCGAGGGGGAAGCTTTCTTT. Protein sequence: CATSRVEGEAFF. The full variable domain, completed using reference TRBV15 and TRBJ1-1, is DAMVIQNPRYQVTQFGKPVTLSCSQTLNHNVMYWYQQKSSQAPKLLFHYYDKDFNNEADTPDNFQSRRPNTSFCFLDIRSPGLGDTAMYLCATSRVEGEAFFGQGTRLTVV.

This chain uses TRBV19 with TRBJ1-5; a weak D match, TRBD1 (5 bases). CDR3 length: 15 amino acids. V lost 1 base and J 4 bases, leaving 11 bases between the germline ends. Germline lookup yields CDR1 LNHDA and CDR2 SQIVND (reference sequence). The CDR3 region has the DNA TGTGCCAGTAGTATAGGAAGAGCAGGGAATCAGCCCCAGCATTTT. Protein sequence: CASSIGRAGNQPQHF.

The V gene is TRBV10-2, the J gene TRBJ1-3; 7 bases fit TRBD1. CDR1 is WSHSY and CDR2 is SAAADI in the germline V gene. With 5 bases clipped from V and 8 bases from J, the junction kept 6 bases outside the gene matches. The CDR3 extends over 13 amino acids. In DNA, the CDR3 is TGCGCCAGCAGTAACTCCAGGGGGGACACCATATATTTT. It codes for CASSNSRGDTIYF.

This clone was observed a handful of times. This sequence joins TRBV5-1 and TRBJ1-2; D ambiguous. This CDR3 is 14 amino acids long. Germline V gene data show CDR1 as SGHRS and CDR2 as YFSETQ. V was clipped by 1 base and J by 4 bases, with 11 bases between them. In DNA form, the CDR3 reads TGCGCCAGCAGCTTGAGTGGCACAGTCTATGGCTACACCTTC. The encoded protein is CASSLSGTVYGYTF. The whole variable domain, remainder taken from reference TRBV5-1 and TRBJ1-2, is KAGVTQTPRYLIKTRGQQVTLSCSPISGHRSVSWYQQTPGQGLQFLFEYFSETQRNKGNFPGRFSGRQFSNSRSEMNVSTLELGDSALYLCASSLSGTVYGYTFGSGTRLTVV.

The V and J genes are TRBV15 and TRBJ2-2, with TRBD2 matching over 13 bases. CDR1 and CDR2 from the germline V gene are LNHNV and YYDKDF (reference sequence). V shed 3 bases, J shed 4 bases, and the junction held 2 bases outside the gene matches. This CDR3 comprises 16 residues. Here the CDR3 reads CATSSRLAGGTGELFF. DNA for the CDR3: TGTGCCACCAGCAGCAGACTAGCGGGAGGCACCGGGGAGCTGTTTTTT.

The rearrangement uses TRBV6-6 and TRBJ2-7; maybe TRBD2 (6 bases). Germline lookup yields CDR1 MNHNY and CDR2 SVGAGI (reference sequence). The CDR3 extends over 11 amino acids. Trimming pared 6 bases from V and 7 bases from J, leaving 10 bases between. CDR3 region: CASRVAGEQYF. The CDR3, as DNA: TGTGCCAGCAGGGTCGCGGGGGAGCAGTACTTC.

This chain links TRBV27 with TRBJ2-2; the match to TRBD2 covers 12 bases. The V gene end was trimmed by 6 bases and the J gene end by 5 bases; junction bases not matched to a gene: 7. Germline CDR1 is MNHEY and CDR2 is SMNVEV (reference sequence). This CDR3 is 16 amino acids long. The CDR3 sequence is CASSLPSGRETGELFF. CDR3 DNA sequence: TGTGCCAGCAGCCTTCCTAGCGGGAGGGAAACCGGGGAGCTGTTTTTT.

This clone appeared once. V gene TRBV29-1 combines with J gene TRBJ1-2; a weak D match, TRBD1 (6 bases). V lost 0 bases, J lost 8 bases, and 19 bases lay in between. The germline gives CDR1 SQVTM, CDR2 ANQGSEA. This CDR3 comprises 15 residues. The CDR3 sequence: CSVEDPVGQRRGYTF. The CDR3 nucleotides read TGCAGCGTTGAAGACCCCGTCGGACAGAGGAGGGGCTACACCTTC.

The V gene is TRBV11-2, the J gene TRBJ2-1, with 10 bases fitting TRBD2. V lost 8 bases to trimming and J lost 0 bases; unmatched junction nucleotides: 7. The CDR3 contains 16 residues. Germline-derived CDR1 and CDR2 are SGHAT and FQNNGV. CDR3 sequence: CASHGLAESSYNEQFF. The DNA for the CDR3 is TGTGCCAGCCACGGACTAGCGGAGAGCTCCTACAATGAGCAGTTCTTC.

The chain employs TRBV19 and TRBJ2-2; D may match TRBD1 or TRBD2 (5 bases each). From germline, CDR1 is LNHDA and CDR2 SQIVND (reference sequence). The CDR3 consists of 15 residues. V lost 11 bases and J 4 bases, leaving 20 bases between the germline ends. This CDR3 reads CAAKLTGTGTGELFF. CDR3 sequence (DNA): TGTGCCGCCAAATTAACCGGGACCGGCACCGGGGAGCTGTTTTTT.

The J gene is TRBJ1-2, the V gene TRBV19, with 9 positions matching TRBD1. The CDR3 consists of 14 residues. CDR1 is LNHDA, CDR2 SQIVND, per germline (reference sequence). With V trimmed by 6 bases and J by 4 bases, 6 bases remained unmatched. The CDR3: CASSLRQGGYGYTF. The CDR3 DNA is TGTGCCAGTAGCCTTAGACAGGGGGGCTATGGCTACACCTTC.

The CDR3 sequence: CAIRRVNSYEQYF. The CDR3 DNA is TGTGCCATCCGGCGAGTAAACTCCTACGAGCAGTACTTC. The chain has TRBV19 and TRBJ2-7; D remains unclear. This CDR3 spans 13 amino acids. The V and J ends lost 10 bases and 0 bases respectively, with 13 bases between them. Per the germline V gene, CDR1 is LNHDA and CDR2 is SQIVND (reference sequence). Supplemented by reference TRBV19 and TRBJ2-7, the full variable domain reads DGGITQSPKYLFRKEGQNVTLSCEQNLNHDAMYWYRQDPGQGLRLIYYSQIVNDFQKGDIAEGYSVSREKKESFPLTVTSAQKNPTAFYLCAIRRVNSYEQYFGPGTRLTVT.

This clone appeared a few times. The CDR3 region is CATQQYEQYF. CDR3 DNA: TGCGCCACCCAGCAATACGAGCAGTACTTC. The gene calls are TRBV10-2 and TRBJ2-7; no definite D call. Per germline, CDR1 WSHSY and CDR2 SAAADI. Trimming shortened V by 10 bases and J by 4 bases, and 8 bases separated the two germline ends. The CDR3 loop spans 10 amino acids.

The chain is built from TRBV13 and TRBJ2-2; D is ambiguous. V dropped 4 bases and J dropped 6 bases, with 6 bases sitting between them. The V gene's germline CDR1 is PRHDT and CDR2 FYEKMQ (reference sequence). The CDR3 runs 12 residues. The CDR3 nucleotides read TGTGCCAGCAGCTCCCCCCCCGGGGAGCTGTTTTTT. Translating gives CASSSPPGELFF.

This chain uses TRBV5-4 with TRBJ2-5, with D unclear. The length of the CDR3 is 13 residues. CDR1 SGHNT and CDR2 YYREEE come from the germline V gene (reference sequence). Trimming shortened V by 2 bases and J by 5 bases, and 10 bases separated the two germline ends. The CDR3 is CASSFRVGETQYF. The DNA of the CDR3 is TGTGCCAGCAGCTTTCGGGTTGGGGAGACCCAGTACTTC.